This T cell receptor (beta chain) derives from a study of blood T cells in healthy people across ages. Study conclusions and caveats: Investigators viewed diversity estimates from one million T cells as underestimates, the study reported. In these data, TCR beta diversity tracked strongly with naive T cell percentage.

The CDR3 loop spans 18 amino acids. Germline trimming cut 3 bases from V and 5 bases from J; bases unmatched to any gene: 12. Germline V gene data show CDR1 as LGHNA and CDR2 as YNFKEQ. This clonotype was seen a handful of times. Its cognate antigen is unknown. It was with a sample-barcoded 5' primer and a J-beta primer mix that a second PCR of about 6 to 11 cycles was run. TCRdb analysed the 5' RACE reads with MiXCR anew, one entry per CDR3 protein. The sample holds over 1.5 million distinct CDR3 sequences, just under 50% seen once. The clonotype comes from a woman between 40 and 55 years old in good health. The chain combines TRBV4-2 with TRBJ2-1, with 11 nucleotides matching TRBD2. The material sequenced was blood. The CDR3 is CASSQPLAGGSPNNEQFF. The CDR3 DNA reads TGTGCCAGCAGCCAGCCGCTAGCGGGGGGCTCGCCAAACAATGAGCAGTTCTTC.